A selection of T cell receptor beta chains follows, all from one sample in a study of T cell responses to AZD1222 COVID-19 vaccine. The repertoire was sequenced with immunoSEQ multiplex PCR; TCRdb's copy has only in-frame clones and lacks some. The sample has more than 80,000 clones; 75% to 90% are singletons. Sample: peripheral blood, taken 28 days after the second AZD1222 dose. These receptors all come from an adult who received the AZD1222 COVID-19 vaccine. CDR3s include the opening cysteine and the closing phenylalanine or tryptophan. A D gene is named only where the DNA matches it firmly. Some rows mark clone size as missing; the rest say once, few, many or name a class of expanded clone.

D gene	clone size	V gene	J gene	CDR3 protein	CDR3 DNA
TRBD2	-	TRBV11-3	TRBJ2-2	CASSLDPSTSRAGELFF	TGTGCCAGCAGCTTAGATCCCTCGACTAGCAGGGCCGGGGAGCTGTTTTTT
TRBD1	once	TRBV5-4	TRBJ2-7	CASSHGQGYEQYF	TGTGCCAGCAGCCACGGACAGGGCTACGAGCAGTACTTC
-	-	TRBV7-2	TRBJ1-4	CASSLLLTTNEKLFF	TGTGCCAGCAGCTTACTTCTTACAACTAATGAAAAACTGTTTTTT
-	-	TRBV28	TRBJ2-7	CASRIGPNYEQYF	TGTGCCAGCAGGATAGGACCGAACTACGAGCAGTACTTC
-	-	TRBV23-1	TRBJ1-5	CASSPNQPQHF	TGCGCCAGCAGTCCCAATCAGCCCCAGCATTTT
-	-	TRBV28	TRBJ1-2	CASSFRGYGYTF	TGTGCCAGCAGTTTTCGGGGTTATGGCTACACCTTC
-	-	TRBV19	TRBJ2-2	CASRGWAENTGELFF	TGTGCCAGTAGGGGCTGGGCTGAGAACACCGGGGAGCTGTTTTTT
-	-	TRBV3-1/TRBV3-2	TRBJ1-2	CASSQEIEGQTGYTF	TGTGCCAGCAGCCAAGAAATCGAGGGTCAAACAGGCTACACCTTC
TRBD1	-	TRBV18	TRBJ1-6	CASSPRDRAYNSPLHF	TGTGCCAGCTCACCAAGGGACAGGGCCTATAATTCACCCCTCCACTTT
-	medium-sized	TRBV27	TRBJ1-2	CATPPGSLFGYTF	TGTGCCACCCCCCCGGGTTCCCTCTTTGGCTACACCTTC
-	-	TRBV2	TRBJ2-7	CASSRPGTGSYEQYF	TGTGCCAGCAGTCGTCCCGGGACGGGGTCCTACGAGCAGTACTTC
-	-	TRBV28	TRBJ1-2	CASSPHRQGTVYTF	TGTGCCAGCAGTCCCCATAGGCAGGGTACCGTTTACACCTTC
-	few	TRBV7-2	TRBJ1-5	CASSLVDGLNQPQHF	TGTGCCAGCAGCTTAGTCGACGGACTTAATCAGCCCCAGCATTTT
-	-	TRBV30	TRBJ1-4	CAWSDRAGSEKLFF	TGTGCCTGGAGTGACCGGGCCGGGAGTGAAAAACTGTTTTTT
-	-	TRBV28	TRBJ1-4	CASTLDSTASGEKLFF	TGTGCCAGCACCCTTGACTCGACGGCGTCGGGAGAAAAACTGTTTTTT
TRBD2	-	TRBV28	TRBJ2-7	CASSSGTSASSYEQYF	TGTGCCAGCAGTTCGGGGACTAGCGCAAGCTCCTACGAGCAGTACTTC
TRBD1	-	TRBV28	TRBJ1-2	CASTFGGTGAIYGYTF	TGTGCCAGCACCTTCGGGGGGACAGGGGCTATCTATGGCTACACCTTC
-	-	TRBV30	TRBJ1-5	CAWSMWQGLTQSNQPQHF	TGTGCCTGGAGTATGTGGCAGGGATTAACGCAGAGCAATCAGCCCCAGCATTTT
TRBD1	-	TRBV5-4	TRBJ1-2	CASSVQGASYGYTF	TGTGCCAGCAGCGTACAGGGGGCATCCTATGGCTACACCTTC
-	-	TRBV5-5	TRBJ1-4	CASSHRVSGSGTNEKLFF	TGTGCCAGCAGTCACCGGGTCTCCGGCTCTGGGACTAATGAAAAACTGTTTTTT
-	-	TRBV4-1	TRBJ1-5	CASSQPLEGRGQPQHF	TGCGCCAGCAGCCAACCGCTGGAGGGACGCGGACAGCCCCAGCATTTT
TRBD1	-	TRBV7-2	TRBJ2-1	CASSPGTAPYNEQFF	TGTGCCAGCAGCCCCGGGACAGCGCCCTACAATGAGCAGTTCTTC
-	-	TRBV19	TRBJ1-1	CASSSGWQVNTEAFF	TGTGCCAGTAGCTCCGGGTGGCAGGTGAACACTGAAGCTTTCTTT
TRBD1	-	TRBV6-2/TRBV6-3	TRBJ1-2	CASSYPQGAIDYGYTF	TGTGCCAGCAGTTACCCCCAGGGGGCGATTGACTATGGCTACACCTTC
-	-	TRBV12-3/TRBV12-4	TRBJ1-5	CASSLERDQPQHF	TGTGCCAGCAGTTTGGAGCGAGATCAGCCCCAGCATTTT
-	-	TRBV15	TRBJ2-5	CATSRGPARETQYF	TGTGCCACCAGCAGAGGACCAGCCAGGGAGACCCAGTACTTC
-	-	TRBV4-1	TRBJ2-3	CASSQDRASAEQYF	TGCGCCAGCAGCCAAGATAGAGCTTCGGCGGAGCAGTATTTT
TRBD1	once	TRBV12-5	TRBJ2-1	CASGQDRGPYNEQFF	TGTGCTAGTGGCCAAGACAGGGGGCCCTACAATGAGCAGTTCTTC
TRBD1	-	TRBV2	TRBJ2-3	CASTGTAIPGRSDTQYF	TGTGCCAGCACGGGGACAGCTATCCCGGGCCGGTCGGATACGCAGTATTTT
-	-	TRBV7-2	TRBJ2-6	CASSLYRTLANVLTF	TGTGCCAGCAGCTTATATCGGACACTGGCCAACGTCCTGACTTTC
-	-	TRBV30	TRBJ1-2	CASRYREAGGYTF	TGTGCCTCTCGATACAGGGAGGCGGGTGGCTACACCTTC
-	-	TRBV11-1	TRBJ1-6	CASSLDTEPNSPLHF	TGTGCCAGCAGCTTAGACACGGAACCTAATTCACCCCTCCACTTT
-	-	TRBV11-3	TRBJ1-1	CASSLDRDTEAFF	TGTGCCAGCAGCTTAGACAGGGACACTGAAGCTTTCTTT
-	-	TRBV2	TRBJ1-4	CASSQSRGTNEKLFF	TGTGCCAGCAGTCAATCTAGAGGAACTAATGAAAAACTGTTTTTT
-	few	TRBV7-2	TRBJ1-2	CASSSGTGYTF	TGTGCCAGCAGCTCAGGGACCGGCTACACCTTC
TRBD2	-	TRBV24-1	TRBJ2-1	CATSGRTSGGKNNEQFF	TGTGCCACCAGTGGACGGACTAGCGGGGGTAAGAATAATGAGCAGTTCTTC
-	-	TRBV20-1	TRBJ2-7	CSAEGPSF	TGCAGTGCCGAGGGACCCAGCTTC
-	-	TRBV5-1	TRBJ1-6	CASSLGSYNSPLHF	TGCGCCAGCAGCTTGGGGTCCTATAATTCACCCCTCCACTTT
TRBD2	-	TRBV7-9	TRBJ2-2	CASSSRIAGGATTGELFF	TGTGCCAGCAGCTCCCGTATAGCGGGGGGGGCGACGACCGGGGAGCTGTTTTTT
-	-	TRBV7-2	TRBJ2-7	CASSPAGLLNYEQYF	TGTGCCAGCAGCCCCGCGGGACTGCTCAACTACGAGCAGTACTTC
-	-	TRBV30	TRBJ1-5	CAWSAAGMYQPQHF	TGTGCCTGGAGTGCGGCGGGCATGTATCAGCCCCAGCATTTT
TRBD2	-	TRBV6-2/TRBV6-3	TRBJ2-3	CASSSRTSGTDTQYF	TGTGCCAGCAGTTCCCGGACTAGCGGCACAGATACGCAGTATTTT
-	-	TRBV9	TRBJ2-2	CASSVVAVTGELFF	TGTGCCAGCAGCGTAGTGGCAGTCACCGGGGAGCTGTTTTTT